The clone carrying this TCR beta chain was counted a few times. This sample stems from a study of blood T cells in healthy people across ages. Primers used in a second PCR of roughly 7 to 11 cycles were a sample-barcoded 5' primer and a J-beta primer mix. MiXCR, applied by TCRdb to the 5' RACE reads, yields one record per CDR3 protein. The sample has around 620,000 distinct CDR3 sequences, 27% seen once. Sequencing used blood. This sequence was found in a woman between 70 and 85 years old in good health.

Here the CDR3 DNA reads TGTGCCAGCAGCTTGGCTAGCGGGGGGGCCAACAATGAGCAGTTCTTC. Translation gives CASSLASGGANNEQFF. The chain recombines TRBV7-9 with TRBJ2-1; 12 bases fit TRBD2. The CDR3 consists of 16 residues. Germline V gene sequence: CDR1 SEHNR, CDR2 FQNEAQ (reference sequence). V lost 3 bases to trimming and J lost 5 bases; unmatched junction nucleotides: 5.